This entry concerns a single T cell receptor (beta chain). Its matching antigen is unknown. This record belongs to a study of OX40 agonist ivuxolimab in advanced cancers. Whole-study context: Aged about 23 to 90 with a mean of roughly 63 years, they were around 85% male. One hepatocellular carcinoma and two cutaneous melanoma patients partially responded.

The CDR3 contains 13 residues. The germline gives CDR1 MGHDK, CDR2 SYGVNS. The junction had 6 bases not matched to a gene; V was cut back by 3 bases and J by 8 bases. Findings and limits, study-wide: No determination was made of the antigen specificity of the expanded peripheral T cells.

Clones were read by immunoSEQ multiplex PCR, and TCRdb kept only the in-frame ones, dropping some. The sample includes about 28,000 clones, 90% of them seen just once. The receptor was derived from an adult with an advanced solid tumor such as melanoma, head and neck, liver or kidney cancer. The sequencing used CD4+ or CD8+ T cells sorted from blood, collected in a trial of the OX40 agonist ivuxolimab. J is TRBJ1-2 and V is TRBV25-1; 7 bases are shared with TRBD1. The CDR3 reads CASSDGQVRGYTF. DNA for the CDR3: TGTGCCAGCAGTGACGGACAGGTTCGCGGCTACACCTTC.